This is a list of T cell receptor beta chains from one sample in a study of cytomegalovirus exposure and HLA in healthy donors. Assay used: immunoSEQ multiplex PCR; TCRdb lists only in-frame clones, some missing. The sample includes about 200,000 clones, approximately 78% of them seen just once. Sequenced: PBMCs. These receptors originate from a woman between 45 and 60 years old in good health and CMV-seropositive. The CDR3 runs from the conserved cysteine through the conserved F or W. The D gene is left open where the match is weak. Clone size appears in some rows only: once, few, many, or a class for an expanded clone.

v_call	clone_size	d_call	j_call	cdr3_nt	cdr3_aa
TRBV30	few	TRBD2	TRBJ2-1	TGTGCCTGGAGTGTCACGACTAGCAGTCGCTCCTACAATGAGCAGTTCTTC	CAWSVTTSSRSYNEQFF
TRBV18	once	.	TRBJ2-7	TGTGCCAGCTCAACCAGGGTCTACGAGCAGTACTTC	CASSTRVYEQYF
TRBV7-9	.	TRBD1	TRBJ1-1	TGTGCCAGCAGCTTAGCGTCGGGCAGGGGGACTGAAGCTTTCTTT	CASSLASGRGTEAFF
TRBV2	.	TRBD2	TRBJ2-5	TGTGCCAGCAGGCCGGGACTAGCGGGGGCACGAGAGACCCAGTACTTC	CASRPGLAGARETQYF
TRBV30	.	.	TRBJ1-1	TGTGCCTGGAGAGGGGGACATAACACTGAAGCTTTCTTT	CAWRGGHNTEAFF
TRBV5-6	.	TRBD2	TRBJ2-5	TGTGCCAGCAGCTTTACTAGCGGGAGCACCTCACAAGAGACCCAGTACTTC	CASSFTSGSTSQETQYF
TRBV28	.	TRBD1	TRBJ1-2	TGTGCCAGCAGTTCCGGGACAGACTATGGCTACACCTTC	CASSSGTDYGYTF
TRBV19	.	.	TRBJ1-3	TGTGCCAGTAGTATGGGGGGGGCCTCTGGAAACACCATATATTTT	CASSMGGASGNTIYF
TRBV14	.	TRBD2	TRBJ2-3	TGTGCCAGCAGCCAAGGGAGGACTAGCGGGGGGAAACGTGCAGATACGCAGTATTTT	CASSQGRTSGGKRADTQYF
TRBV10-3	.	.	TRBJ2-1	TGTGCCATCGGGCCCAGGGAGGACGTTTACAATGAGCAGTTCTTC	CAIGPREDVYNEQFF
TRBV27	few	.	TRBJ1-2	TGTGCCAGCTGGGACAAGCCTGAAGGCTACACCTTC	CASWDKPEGYTF
TRBV2	.	.	TRBJ1-5	TGTGCCAGCAGTGAAGCGGGGGGTCGCAATCAGCCCCAGCATTTT	CASSEAGGRNQPQHF
TRBV18	.	.	TRBJ2-1	TGTGCCAGCTCACCAATGGGGAGCTCCTACAATGAGCAGTTCTTC	CASSPMGSSYNEQFF
TRBV6-1	.	.	TRBJ1-2	TGTGCCAGCAGGCATCCGGGGGGATGGGGATATGGCTACACCTTC	CASRHPGGWGYGYTF
TRBV6-6	.	TRBD1	TRBJ2-7	TGTGCCAGCAGGGGACAGGTGGAGAACTACGAGCAGTACTTC	CASRGQVENYEQYF
TRBV5-4	once	TRBD2	TRBJ2-1	TGTGCCAGCAGCTTGGGCGGCGGGGGGGTTTACAATGAGCAGTTCTTC	CASSLGGGGVYNEQFF
TRBV7-2	.	.	TRBJ2-2	TGTGCCAGCAGCTCCAGGGGAGGGGAGCTGTTTTTT	CASSSRGGELFF
TRBV7-2	.	.	TRBJ2-3	TGTGCCAGCAGCGCCTTTAGCGACCCTAGCACAGATACGCAGTATTTT	CASSAFSDPSTDTQYF
TRBV6-5	few	TRBD1	TRBJ2-7	TGTGCCAGCAGTTACTCGGACAGGGTGTTAGCCGAGCAGTACTTC	CASSYSDRVLAEQYF
TRBV5-4	.	TRBD1	TRBJ2-1	TGTGCCAGCAGCCTACGGGACAGGGTTTACAATGAGCAGTTCTTC	CASSLRDRVYNEQFF
TRBV5-1	.	.	TRBJ2-3	TGCGCCAGCAGCTCCCCAGGCCATAAGGATACGCAGTATTTT	CASSSPGHKDTQYF
TRBV28	.	.	TRBJ2-6	TGTGCCACCGGGGGAAGGGCGGCTGGGGCCAACGGCCTGACTTTC	CATGGRAAGANGLTF
TRBV7-9	.	TRBD1	TRBJ1-6	TGTTCCAGCAGTGAAGCGGCAGGGGGTAGATGGTCACCCCTCCACTTT	CSSSEAAGGRWSPLHF
TRBV13	.	.	TRBJ2-5	TGTGCCAGCAGCCGAGTCAGGGAGACCCAGTACTTC	CASSRVRETQYF
TRBV20-1	.	TRBD2	TRBJ2-1	TGCAGTGGGCGGGGGGGCGATGAGCAGTTCTTC	CSGRGGDEQFF
TRBV6-6	few	.	TRBJ2-2	TGTGCCAGCACCTTGGGGGGAGTGAACACCGGGGAGCTGTTTTTT	CASTLGGVNTGELFF
TRBV29-1	.	TRBD1	TRBJ1-2	TGCTGCGTGGGGGAGACCGGGACAGGGGTCGGCTACACCTTC	CCVGETGTGVGYTF
TRBV21-1	.	.	TRBJ1-3	TGTGCCAGCAGGGGACAGGGGGCTTGTGGAAACACCATATATTTT	CASRGQGACGNTIYF
TRBV6-6	few	.	TRBJ2-7	TGTGCCAGCAGTTCTCAGGTGGCGGGTTACGAGCAGTACTTC	CASSSQVAGYEQYF
TRBV18	.	.	TRBJ2-3	TGTGCCAGCTCACCACCAGCGCAAGATACGCAGTATTTT	CASSPPAQDTQYF
TRBV4-2	.	TRBD2	TRBJ2-5	TGTGCCAGCAGCCAGGGACTAGCAGGCGAGACCCAGTACTTC	CASSQGLAGETQYF
TRBV2	once	TRBD1	TRBJ2-1	TGTGCCAGCAGCTTCCAGGGGGCGGGCTCCTACAATGAGCAGTTCTTC	CASSFQGAGSYNEQFF
TRBV7-2	.	TRBD2	TRBJ2-7	TGTGCCAGCAGCTTAGTGGTGACTAGCGGAACCTACGAGCAGTACTTC	CASSLVVTSGTYEQYF
TRBV28	.	.	TRBJ2-3	TGTGCCAGCATAGGAGCTAAAGATACGCAGTATTTT	CASIGAKDTQYF
TRBV28	.	.	TRBJ1-1	TGTGCCAGCAGCCGCCGGTTAGACTCGCTCCTGAACACTGAAGCTTTCTTT	CASSRRLDSLLNTEAFF
TRBV7-9	.	TRBD2	TRBJ2-7	TGTGCCAGCAGCTCTAGCGGGGGGTCCTCTGGGGAGCAGTACTTC	CASSSSGGSSGEQYF
TRBV27	few	TRBD1	TRBJ2-7	TGTGCCAGCAGTTTTCCAGGGGGCCCCCCCTACGAGCAGTACTTC	CASSFPGGPPYEQYF
TRBV10-3	.	TRBD1	TRBJ1-1	TGTGCCATCAGTGGGGGACAGGGGAACACTGAAGCTTTCTTT	CAISGGQGNTEAFF
TRBV28	.	.	TRBJ2-2	TGTGCCACTTCAGGGAACCCCTCCGGGGAGCTGTTTTTT	CATSGNPSGELFF
TRBV7-9	.	TRBD1	TRBJ2-1	TGTGCCAGCAGCTTTAGCCGGGCCGGGACAGGGCAGTTCTTC	CASSFSRAGTGQFF
TRBV30	.	TRBD2	TRBJ2-1	TGTGCCTGGAGTCACGGACTAGCGGGTCTCAATGAGCAGTTCTTC	CAWSHGLAGLNEQFF
TRBV7-2	.	TRBD2	TRBJ2-2	TGTGCCAGCAGCCCCGGGGGGTCGTTCGCGAACACCGGGGAGCTGTTTTTT	CASSPGGSFANTGELFF
TRBV5-1	.	TRBD1	TRBJ2-2	TGCGCCAGCAGCGACACAGGGGCAGGGACCGGGGAGCTGTTTTTT	CASSDTGAGTGELFF
TRBV19	.	TRBD1	TRBJ2-1	TGTGCCAGTAGTGCGGCAGGGGGCAGTGAGCAGTTCTTC	CASSAAGGSEQFF
TRBV28	.	.	TRBJ2-7	TGTGCCAGCAGTTTTAGGGTCAGGGACTCCTACGAGCAGTACTTC	CASSFRVRDSYEQYF
TRBV7-9	.	.	TRBJ1-3	TGTTCCAGCAGCTTAGTTTACTCGGGGAGGACTGGAAACACCATATATTTT	CSSSLVYSGRTGNTIYF
TRBV7-3	.	.	TRBJ2-1	TGTGCCAGCGGGACCCAGGGGACCAATGAGCAGTTCTTC	CASGTQGTNEQFF
TRBV5-1	once	.	TRBJ1-1	TGCGCCAGCAGCTTGCTGGACTCTAACACTGAAGCTTTCTTT	CASSLLDSNTEAFF
TRBV12-5	.	.	TRBJ1-6	TGTGCTAGTTCCTTGACAGGTTATAATTCACCCCTCCACTTT	CASSLTGYNSPLHF
TRBV6-1	.	.	TRBJ1-2	TGTGCCAGCAGTGAGTTAGGAGGTCCTGGTGGCTACACCTTC	CASSELGGPGGYTF
TRBV4-1	.	TRBD1	TRBJ2-5	TGCGCCAGCAGCCAAGATGGCAGGGGGCCCCAAGAGACCCAGTACTTC	CASSQDGRGPQETQYF
TRBV28	.	.	TRBJ1-6	TGTGCCAGCAGCGGGGGGAGGGGGTCCAGAAATTCACCCCTCCACTTT	CASSGGRGSRNSPLHF
TRBV2	.	.	TRBJ1-1	TGTGCCAGCAGTGGTCAGGGAGGGACGGAGGCTTTCTTT	CASSGQGGTEAFF